The rows below give T cell receptor beta chains drawn from one sample of a study of T-cell memory formation after mild COVID-19. MiXCR was run by TCRdb on the 5' RACE reads, yielding one entry per CDR3 protein. The sample lists a few hundred thousand distinct CDR3 sequences; more than 8% were seen once. What was sequenced was PBMCs or a T cell subset sorted from them (not recorded which). These receptors all stem from a man between 18 and 35 years old who had mild COVID-19 (a few samples of this study predate the infection). Cell type and time point are not known. Both conserved end residues are part of each CDR3. D genes are given only for firm matches. Only part of the rows carry a size: once, few, many, or a class if the clone is expanded.

abundance: NA
j_gene: TRBJ2-5
v_gene: TRBV18
d_gene: TRBD2
CDR3aa: CASSHRSPGTSGQETQYF
CDR3nt: TGTGCCAGCTCTCACCGTTCCCCCGGGACTAGCGGCCAAGAGACCCAGTACTTC

abundance: few
j_gene: TRBJ2-4
v_gene: TRBV5-1
d_gene: NA
CDR3aa: CASSLRSQQDHRIAKNIQYF
CDR3nt: TGCGCCAGCAGCTTGCGGTCCCAGCAGGACCATCGTATAGCCAAAAACATTCAGTACTTC

abundance: few
j_gene: TRBJ2-3
v_gene: TRBV6-5
d_gene: NA
CDR3aa: CASSYSQSSSTDTQYF
CDR3nt: TGTGCCAGCAGTTACTCTCAGTCCTCTAGCACAGATACGCAGTATTTT

abundance: NA
j_gene: TRBJ2-1
v_gene: TRBV6-4
d_gene: TRBD2
CDR3aa: CASSGTSENEQFF
CDR3nt: TGTGCCAGCAGCGGGACTAGCGAGAATGAGCAGTTCTTC

abundance: NA
j_gene: TRBJ2-7
v_gene: TRBV6-6
d_gene: NA
CDR3aa: CASSSSVGSEQYF
CDR3nt: TGTGCCAGCAGTTCCAGCGTGGGATCCGAGCAGTACTTC

abundance: NA
j_gene: TRBJ1-3
v_gene: TRBV7-7
d_gene: NA
CDR3aa: CASSLVRDSGNTIYF
CDR3nt: TGTGCTAGCAGCTTAGTACGAGACTCTGGAAACACCATATATTTT

abundance: NA
j_gene: TRBJ1-6
v_gene: TRBV18
d_gene: NA
CDR3aa: CASSHGRGNSPLHF
CDR3nt: TGTGCCAGCTCACACGGACGTGGGAATTCACCCCTCCACTTT

abundance: few
j_gene: TRBJ2-2
v_gene: TRBV20-1
d_gene: NA
CDR3aa: CSARVFGDTGELFF
CDR3nt: TGCAGTGCTAGAGTATTCGGGGACACCGGGGAGCTGTTTTTT

abundance: few
j_gene: TRBJ2-1
v_gene: TRBV6-5
d_gene: TRBD2
CDR3aa: CASRYLAGASGNEQFF
CDR3nt: TGTGCCAGCAGGTATCTAGCGGGGGCCTCCGGGAATGAGCAGTTCTTC

abundance: NA
j_gene: TRBJ2-7
v_gene: TRBV3-1
d_gene: NA
CDR3aa: CASSQEGSYHEQYF
CDR3nt: TGTGCCAGCAGCCAAGAAGGGAGCTACCACGAGCAGTACTTC

abundance: many
j_gene: TRBJ2-1
v_gene: TRBV7-2
d_gene: NA
CDR3aa: CASSFQPDIYSEQFF
CDR3nt: TGTGCCAGCAGCTTTCAACCGGACATCTATAGTGAGCAGTTCTTC

abundance: few
j_gene: TRBJ2-5
v_gene: TRBV5-1
d_gene: TRBD1
CDR3aa: CASTPLGTGGLQETQYF
CDR3nt: TGCGCCAGCACCCCCCTCGGGACAGGGGGACTCCAAGAGACCCAGTACTTC

abundance: NA
j_gene: TRBJ1-2
v_gene: TRBV7-8
d_gene: NA
CDR3aa: CASSALRVGYGYTF
CDR3nt: TGTGCCAGCAGCGCACTTAGGGTCGGCTATGGCTACACCTTC

abundance: few
j_gene: TRBJ2-3
v_gene: TRBV27
d_gene: NA
CDR3aa: CASSSRWNTQYF
CDR3nt: TGTGCCAGCAGTTCTCGATGGAATACGCAGTATTTT

abundance: NA
j_gene: TRBJ2-1
v_gene: TRBV5-4
d_gene: TRBD1
CDR3aa: CASSWTGEDEQFF
CDR3nt: TGTGCCAGCAGCTGGACAGGGGAGGATGAGCAGTTCTTC

abundance: many
j_gene: TRBJ2-1
v_gene: TRBV5-1
d_gene: NA
CDR3aa: CASSFGGLVYNEQFF
CDR3nt: TGCGCCAGCAGCTTCGGGGGGCTGGTCTACAATGAGCAGTTCTTC

abundance: NA
j_gene: TRBJ2-1
v_gene: TRBV5-6
d_gene: NA
CDR3aa: CASTLLFKGFNEQFF
CDR3nt: TGTGCCAGCACGCTACTGTTCAAGGGGTTCAATGAGCAGTTCTTC

abundance: many
j_gene: TRBJ2-3
v_gene: TRBV12-3/TRBV12-4
d_gene: TRBD2
CDR3aa: CASGGLLKYF
CDR3nt: TGTGCCAGCGGGGGACTATTGAAGTATTTT

abundance: few
j_gene: TRBJ2-5
v_gene: TRBV6-2/TRBV6-3
d_gene: NA
CDR3aa: CASHPTVMRKTQYF
CDR3nt: TGTGCCAGCCATCCTACGGTAATGAGGAAGACCCAGTACTTC

abundance: NA
j_gene: TRBJ1-1
v_gene: TRBV6-5
d_gene: NA
CDR3aa: CASSYHPSGTQEAFF
CDR3nt: TGTGCCAGCAGTTACCACCCCTCCGGCACACAAGAAGCTTTCTTT

abundance: few
j_gene: TRBJ1-1
v_gene: TRBV6-5
d_gene: NA
CDR3aa: CASSYSPDRMGLTEAFF
CDR3nt: TGTGCCAGCAGTTACTCCCCCGATCGAATGGGGCTCACTGAAGCTTTCTTT

abundance: few
j_gene: TRBJ1-6
v_gene: TRBV20-1
d_gene: TRBD1
CDR3aa: CSASALTGDRNSPLHF
CDR3nt: TGCAGTGCTAGCGCTCTAACAGGGGATCGCAATTCACCCCTCCACTTT

abundance: NA
j_gene: TRBJ2-2
v_gene: TRBV3-1
d_gene: NA
CDR3aa: CASSQSSAGELFF
CDR3nt: TGTGCCAGCAGCCAAAGTAGCGCCGGGGAGCTGTTTTTT

abundance: many
j_gene: TRBJ1-2
v_gene: TRBV7-9
d_gene: NA
CDR3aa: CASTLGPDAGYGYTF
CDR3nt: TGTGCCAGCACTCTCGGTCCCGATGCTGGCTATGGCTACACCTTC

abundance: few
j_gene: TRBJ1-1
v_gene: TRBV10-2
d_gene: NA
CDR3aa: CASSPITDGNTEAFF
CDR3nt: TGCGCCAGCAGTCCAATTACGGACGGGAACACTGAAGCTTTCTTT

abundance: many
j_gene: TRBJ2-7
v_gene: TRBV7-3
d_gene: TRBD1
CDR3aa: CASSPGTGPYEQYF
CDR3nt: TGTGCCAGCAGTCCCGGGACAGGTCCCTACGAGCAGTACTTC

abundance: few
j_gene: TRBJ1-1
v_gene: TRBV7-9
d_gene: NA
CDR3aa: CASSLVGGHLNTEAFF
CDR3nt: TGTGCCAGCAGCCTGGTGGGGGGACACCTGAACACTGAAGCTTTCTTT

abundance: NA
j_gene: TRBJ2-5
v_gene: TRBV5-1
d_gene: TRBD2
CDR3aa: CASSIGFGLAGGPQETQYF
CDR3nt: TGCGCCAGCAGCATAGGTTTTGGACTAGCGGGGGGACCCCAAGAGACCCAGTACTTC

abundance: few
j_gene: TRBJ2-3
v_gene: TRBV20-1
d_gene: NA
CDR3aa: CSALPGTDTQYF
CDR3nt: TGCAGTGCCCTCCCAGGCACAGATACGCAGTATTTT

abundance: NA
j_gene: TRBJ1-4
v_gene: TRBV29-1
d_gene: NA
CDR3aa: CSVEGVGGAGEKLFF
CDR3nt: TGCAGCGTTGAAGGTGTTGGGGGGGCTGGGGAAAAACTGTTTTTT

abundance: NA
j_gene: TRBJ2-1
v_gene: TRBV27
d_gene: NA
CDR3aa: CASSPTGNPWYEQFF
CDR3nt: TGTGCCAGCAGTCCGACAGGCAACCCCTGGTATGAGCAGTTCTTC